The T cell receptor beta chain under discussion was sequenced for a study of blood T cell repertoires in COVID-19. Study context: COVID-19 samples from acute and convalescent phases originated in the United States, Italy and Spain.

The germline CDR1 and CDR2 sequences are SGHTA and FQGNSA. This CDR3 has 17 residues. The V and J ends lost 5 bases and 3 bases, in that order; junction bases with no gene match: 8. Using immunoSEQ multiplex PCR, the repertoire was profiled, and TCRdb retains in-frame clones only, with some absent. The sample holds 350,000 or so clones, about 91% seen once. This clone was recorded at least ten times. The receptor was derived from a woman in her twenties or thirties with COVID-19, enrolled during active disease. Sequenced sample: peripheral blood. This chain links TRBV7-2 with TRBJ1-5, with 12 bases identical to TRBD1. CDR3 DNA: TGTGCCAGCAGCCTGGTGGGACAGGGGGCGATCAATCAGCCCCAGCATTTT. This codes for CASSLVGQGAINQPQHF. Variable domain in full (rest from reference TRBV7-2 and TRBJ1-5): GAGVSQSPSNKVTEKGKDVELRCDPISGHTALYWYRQSLGQGLEFLIYFQGNSAPDKSGLPSDRFSAERTGGSVSTLTIQRTQQEDSAVYLCASSLVGQGAINQPQHFGDGTRLSIL.